What follows are 9 T cell receptor beta chains derived from one specimen sequenced in a study of blood T cell repertoires in COVID-19. Profiling relied on immunoSEQ multiplex PCR, and the TCRdb table lists in-frame clones only, not all of them. This table has approximately 250,000 clones, more than 80% appearing once. The sequencing sample was made of peripheral blood. These receptors were collected from a man aged 30 to 39 who had recovered from COVID-19.

The gene calls are TRBV20-1 and TRBJ1-1, with no clear D. The length of the CDR3 is 11 residues. The ends were cut back, 1 base at V and 10 bases at J, with 10 bases in the middle. The germline CDR1 and CDR2 sequences are DFQATT and SNEGSKA (reference sequence). CDR3 DNA: TGCAGTGCTAGAGGCGGTCTGGGAGCTTTCTTT. Protein sequence: CSARGGLGAFF.

The V and J genes are TRBV19 and TRBJ2-2, with a weak D call TRBD2 (6 bases). Per germline, CDR1 LNHDA and CDR2 SQIVND (reference sequence). The CDR3 is made up of 16 amino acids. Between the trimmed V and J ends, which lost 1 base and 3 bases, there was a span of 12 bases. The CDR3 spells CASSIVPGTDTGELFF. The DNA of the CDR3 is TGTGCCAGTAGTATAGTTCCCGGGACTGACACCGGGGAGCTGTTTTTT. Together with reference TRBV19 and TRBJ2-2, the CDR3 gives the full variable domain: DGGITQSPKYLFRKEGQNVTLSCEQNLNHDAMYWYRQDPGQGLRLIYYSQIVNDFQKGDIAEGYSVSREKKESFPLTVTSAQKNPTAFYLCASSIVPGTDTGELFFGEGSRLTVL.

The chain has TRBV7-9 and TRBJ2-3, with 13 bases matching TRBD2. This CDR3 is built from 18 residues. V lost 5 bases, J lost 6 bases, and 14 bases stayed unmatched. Looked up from germline, CDR1 is SEHNR and CDR2 is FQNEAQ (reference sequence). CDR3 amino acids: CASSLTRTSGGNLDTQYF. The CDR3 coding sequence is TGTGCCAGCAGCCTAACGCGGACTAGCGGGGGCAACCTTGATACGCAGTATTTT. The full variable domain, with the rest looked up from reference TRBV7-9 and TRBJ2-3, is DTGVSQNPRHKITKRGQNVTFRCDPISEHNRLYWYRQTLGQGPEFLTYFQNEAQLEKSRLLSDRFSAERPKGSFSTLEIQRTEQGDSAMYLCASSLTRTSGGNLDTQYFGPGTRLTVL.

This sequence joins TRBV27 and TRBJ2-7; 7 nucleotides agree with TRBD1. The germline V gene encodes CDR1 MNHEY and CDR2 SMNVEV (reference sequence). The CDR3 has 13 residues. With V trimmed by 3 bases and J by 8 bases, 7 bases remained unmatched. The CDR3 bases are TGTGCCAGCAGTTTGACTGACAGGGACAAGCAGTACTTC. Its translation is CASSLTDRDKQYF.

This clone has more than one count but fewer than ten. The rearrangement uses TRBV11-2 and TRBJ1-6; D is unresolved. The germline V gene encodes CDR1 SGHAT and CDR2 FQNNGV. CDR3 size: 17 residues. The V and J ends lost 1 base and 0 bases respectively, with 10 bases between them. As DNA, the CDR3 is TGTGCCAGCAGCTTAGGGCAGTCAGGCTCCTATAATTCACCCCTCCACTTT. Translation: CASSLGQSGSYNSPLHF.

The V and J genes are TRBV7-2 and TRBJ1-2; D gene unclear. Germline V gives CDR1 SGHTA, CDR2 FQGNSA. V was pared by 4 bases and J by 8 bases, with 14 bases between. The CDR3 extends over 13 amino acids. In DNA form, the CDR3 reads TGTGCCAGCAGCTCCTACTCGGGTGGCGGCTACACCTTC. It is translated as CASSSYSGGGYTF.

The rearrangement uses TRBV6-5 and TRBJ2-2; the match to TRBD2 covers 7 bases. The V segment lost 3 bases and the J segment 0 bases; nucleotides outside the gene matches: 4. CDR1 and CDR2 (germline): MNHEY, SVGAGI. CDR3 length equals 16 residues. CDR3 sequence reads: CASSYSSGANTGELFF. The CDR3 bases are TGTGCCAGCAGTTATTCTAGCGGCGCGAACACCGGGGAGCTGTTTTTT.

This sequence joins TRBV7-6 and TRBJ1-5; D possibly corresponds to TRBD1 (6 bases). V gave up 1 base and J gave up 5 bases, with 15 bases separating them. The CDR3 is made up of 16 amino acids. Germline V lookup: CDR1 SGHVS, CDR2 FNYEAQ. CDR3 coding DNA: TGTGCCAGCAGCTTAGTGGGCAGGGGAGGGGATCAGCCCCAGCATTTT. It encodes CASSLVGRGGDQPQHF.

This clone occurred a few times. The V gene is TRBV19, the J gene TRBJ1-2; no reliable D call. CDR1 is LNHDA and CDR2 is SQIVND in the germline V gene (reference sequence). The CDR3 totals 14 residues. Between the trimmed V and J ends, which lost 0 bases and 4 bases, there was a span of 9 bases. The CDR3 is CASSIDQWFYGYTF. The DNA of the CDR3 is TGTGCCAGTAGTATAGACCAGTGGTTCTATGGCTACACCTTC.